The 26 T cell receptor beta chains below were found in one sample sequenced in a study of shared T cell receptors in the human thymus. Profiled with immunoSEQ multiplex PCR; TCRdb holds only in-frame clones, not every one. The table lists hundreds of thousands of clones, more than 75% of them singletons. The same data also went into a second study, on human thymus T cells.

Sequencing was done on a sample of thymocytes. The source is a boy under two years old with a congenital heart defect.

The chain carries TRBV28 and TRBJ2-7; TRBD2 agrees at 7 bases. The V gene end was trimmed by 6 bases and the J gene end by 4 bases; junction bases not matched to a gene: 9. CDR1 and CDR2 from the germline V gene are MDHEN and SYDVKM. The CDR3 loop spans 14 amino acids. This chain's CDR3 is CASRPLAEPYEQYF. The DNA of the CDR3 is TGTGCCAGCAGACCGCTAGCGGAGCCATACGAGCAGTACTTC.

The genes are TRBV14 and TRBJ2-5; the match to TRBD2 covers 13 bases. V trimming: 5 bases; J trimming: 3 bases; junction bases outside the gene matches: 3. CDR1 and CDR2 from the germline V gene are SGHDN and FVKESK. CDR3 size: 15 residues. CDR3 in DNA: TGTGCCAGCAGCTGGGGGACTAGCGGGAAAGAGACCCAGTACTTC. This sequence encodes CASSWGTSGKETQYF. The full variable domain, completed using reference TRBV14 and TRBJ2-5, is EAGVTQFPSHSVIEKGQTVTLRCDPISGHDNLYWYRRVMGKEIKFLLHFVKESKQDESGMPNNRFLAERTGGTYSTLKVQPAELEDSGVYFCASSWGTSGKETQYFGPGTRLLVL.

This clone was counted only a few times. The chain couples TRBV25-1 to TRBJ2-7; 10 bases are shared with TRBD1. The V segment lost 1 base and the J segment 5 bases; nucleotides outside the gene matches: 14. The CDR3 runs 18 residues. Looked up from germline, CDR1 is MGHDK and CDR2 is SYGVNS. The CDR3 sequence: CASSESGLGQGVPNEQYF. In nucleotides, the CDR3 is TGTGCCAGCAGTGAATCCGGCCTCGGACAGGGGGTACCTAACGAGCAGTACTTC.

V is TRBV14 and J is TRBJ2-1, with no clear D. The CDR3 extends over 17 amino acids. Germline V gene lookup returns CDR1 SGHDN and CDR2 FVKESK. Deletions cut 4 bases from V and 0 bases from J, with 16 bases between. The CDR3, as DNA: TGTGCCAGCAGCCGCGGCACTCCAGTCAGCTCCTACAATGAGCAGTTCTTC. This translates into CASSRGTPVSSYNEQFF.

J is TRBJ2-3 and V is TRBV2, with 7 bases identical to TRBD2. The CDR3 consists of 15 residues. Germline CDR1 is SNHLY and CDR2 is FYNNEI. With 6 bases clipped from V and 2 bases from J, the junction kept 8 bases outside the gene matches. The CDR3 sequence: CASSPPLAATDTQYF. In nucleotides, the CDR3 is TGTGCCAGCAGCCCCCCCCTAGCGGCCACAGATACGCAGTATTTT.

The V gene is TRBV14, the J gene TRBJ1-1, with TRBD1 matching 9 bases. The V gene's germline CDR1 is SGHDN and CDR2 FVKESK. There are 14 residues in the CDR3. V gave up 1 base and J gave up 7 bases; unmatched junction bases: 4. The CDR3 is CASSQGGQGLEAFF. The CDR3 DNA sequence: TGTGCCAGCAGCCAAGGGGGACAGGGACTTGAAGCTTTCTTT.

The chain couples TRBV2 to TRBJ2-4, with unresolved D. The CDR3 loop spans 13 amino acids. V gave up 6 bases and J gave up 8 bases, with 14 bases separating them. The V gene's germline CDR1 is SNHLY and CDR2 FYNNEI. CDR3 nucleotide sequence: TGTGCCAGCAGGAACGAACTAATGGACATTCAGTACTTC. This codes for CASRNELMDIQYF.

The sample holds one count of this clone. V gene TRBV7-2 combines with J gene TRBJ2-7; D remains unclear. CDR1 is SGHTA and CDR2 is FQGNSA in the germline V gene. The CDR3 totals 14 residues. The V end lost 1 base, the J end lost 2 bases, and 9 bases lay between the germline ends. CDR3 coding DNA: TGTGCCAGCAGCTTAGTTCCCCATCCCTACGAGCAGTACTTC. Its translation is CASSLVPHPYEQYF.

The chain has TRBV27 and TRBJ1-4, with D tentatively TRBD1 (5 bases). CDR3 size: 15 residues. From germline, CDR1 is MNHEY and CDR2 SMNVEV (reference sequence). The V end was cut by 5 bases, the J end by 8 bases, with 18 bases between. The CDR3 region has the DNA TGTGCCAGCAGTCAATCGACAGTTTCTACCGAAAAACTGTTTTTT. Translated, it gives CASSQSTVSTEKLFF.

The rearrangement uses TRBV4-3 and TRBJ2-2; 11 bases agree with TRBD2. After removal of 1 base from V and 4 bases from J, the junction contained 11 bases not matched to a gene. The CDR3 totals 19 residues. CDR1 is LGHNA, CDR2 YSLEER, per germline. CDR3 nucleotides: TGCGCCAGCAGCCAAGTATTAGCGGGAGGGCCTAATTGCACCGGGGAGCTGTTTTTT. Translating gives CASSQVLAGGPNCTGELFF.

The rearrangement uses TRBV14 and TRBJ2-5; 7 bases align to TRBD2. CDR3 length equals 19 residues. CDR1 and CDR2 from the germline V gene are SGHDN and FVKESK. Trimming at V came to 2 bases and at J to 0 bases, leaving 15 bases not matched to a gene. In DNA form, the CDR3 reads TGTGCCAGCAGCCAATACTCGCGGGGGAGGAGGAAACACCAAGAGACCCAGTACTTC. Its protein is CASSQYSRGRRKHQETQYF. The full variable domain, its missing parts supplied by reference TRBV14 and TRBJ2-5, is EAGVTQFPSHSVIEKGQTVTLRCDPISGHDNLYWYRRVMGKEIKFLLHFVKESKQDESGMPNNRFLAERTGGTYSTLKVQPAELEDSGVYFCASSQYSRGRRKHQETQYFGPGTRLLVL.

CDR3 region: CATSVGQGHRGTEAFF. DNA of the CDR3: TGTGCCACCAGCGTGGGGCAGGGGCATCGTGGGACTGAAGCTTTCTTT. This chain links TRBV15 with TRBJ1-1, with D tentatively TRBD1 (6 bases). The CDR3 is 16 amino acids. The V gene lost 5 bases and the J gene lost 5 bases, with 21 bases spanning the gap. Germline assignment: CDR1 LNHNV and CDR2 YYDKDF (reference sequence).

This sequence joins TRBV9 and TRBJ2-1, with 9 bases aligning to TRBD1. This CDR3 comprises 16 residues. Per germline, CDR1 SGDLS and CDR2 YYNGEE. V was pared by 4 bases and J by 3 bases, with 8 bases of the junction left unmatched. Here the CDR3 DNA reads TGTGCCAGCAGCCCTCCTTGGGACAGGGACTACAATGAGCAGTTCTTC. Its translation: CASSPPWDRDYNEQFF.

This chain links TRBV30 with TRBJ2-2, with 7 bases lining up with TRBD2. Per the germline V gene, CDR1 is GTSNPN and CDR2 is SVGIG (reference sequence). V was pared by 4 bases and J by 4 bases, with 6 bases of the junction left unmatched. The CDR3 contains 14 residues. Here the CDR3 DNA reads TGTGCCTGGACTTTTGGGAGGGCCACCGGGGAGCTGTTTTTT. Residues: CAWTFGRATGELFF.

The gene calls are TRBV27 and TRBJ1-1; 9 bases align to TRBD1. The J segment lost 5 bases and the V segment lost 5 bases, leaving 9 bases of the junction unmatched. The V gene's germline CDR1 is MNHEY and CDR2 SMNVEV (reference sequence). The CDR3 has 15 residues. CDR3: CASSTNRGPGTEAFF. In nucleotides, the CDR3 is TGTGCCAGCAGTACCAACAGGGGGCCAGGGACTGAAGCTTTCTTT.

The chain combines TRBV5-6 with TRBJ2-3; the match to TRBD2 covers 12 bases. Germline values: CDR1 SGHDT, CDR2 YYEEEE. With 4 bases clipped from V and 4 bases from J, the junction kept 7 bases outside the gene matches. The CDR3 covers 16 residues. This CDR3 reads CASSTPSGRGPDTQYF. Written as DNA, the CDR3 is TGTGCCAGCAGCACACCTAGCGGGAGGGGTCCAGATACGCAGTATTTT.

The chain joins TRBV25-1 to TRBJ2-7; D is possibly TRBD1 (6 bases). Germline loops: CDR1 MGHDK, CDR2 SYGVNS. V was clipped by 4 bases and J by 4 bases, with 17 bases between them. The CDR3 contains 15 residues. In DNA, the CDR3 is TGTGCCAGCAGTGTACCGGGACAAACGTCTTACGAGCAGTACTTC. This sequence encodes CASSVPGQTSYEQYF.

This sequence joins TRBV18 and TRBJ1-4; D is unclear. The germline V gene has CDR1 KGHSH and CDR2 LQKENI. Trimming shortened V by 3 bases and J by 5 bases, and 7 bases separated the two germline ends. The CDR3 totals 13 residues. The CDR3 here is CASSPTENEKLFF. The CDR3 DNA follows: TGTGCCAGCTCACCTACAGAAAATGAAAAACTGTTTTTT.

In its sample, this clone was seen a few times. The chain has TRBV14 and TRBJ2-3; TRBD1 matches at 7 bases. CDR3 length equals 17 residues. CDR1 and CDR2 (germline): SGHDN, FVKESK. Losses at the gene ends were 0 bases for V and 2 bases for J; bases not matched to a gene: 8. The CDR3 nucleotides are TGTGCCAGCAGCCAAGATTCGACAGGGCTGACCACAGATACGCAGTATTTT. This gives the protein CASSQDSTGLTTDTQYF.

The CDR3 nucleotides are TGTGCCAGCAGTCCGCAGGGGTTTAACACTGAAGCTTTCTTT. This codes for CASSPQGFNTEAFF. The chain has TRBV28 and TRBJ1-1; tentative D call: TRBD1 (6 bases). The ends were cut back, 5 bases at V and 2 bases at J, with 12 bases in the middle. Germline V gene lookup returns CDR1 MDHEN and CDR2 SYDVKM. This CDR3 comprises 14 residues. The full variable domain, with the rest looked up from reference TRBV28 and TRBJ1-1, is DVKVTQSSRYLVKRTGEKVFLECVQDMDHENMFWYRQDPGLGLRLIYFSYDVKMKEKGDIPEGYSVSREKKERFSLILESASTNQTSMYLCASSPQGFNTEAFFGQGTRLTVV.

This clone is a singleton in its sample. The rearrangement uses TRBV4-1 and TRBJ1-2; 7 nucleotides line up with TRBD1. V shed 0 bases, J shed 4 bases, and the junction held 5 bases outside the gene matches. Germline CDR1 and CDR2: MGHRA and YSYEKL. This CDR3 region has 15 residues. CDR3 in amino acids: CASSQDSGTAYGYTF. The CDR3 nucleotides are TGCGCCAGCAGCCAAGATAGCGGGACAGCCTATGGCTACACCTTC.

This clone turned up a few times. The chain uses TRBV14 and TRBJ1-4; D is perhaps TRBD1 (5 bases). V lost 7 bases and J 13 bases, leaving 16 bases between the germline ends. The CDR3 length is 12 residues. Germline CDR1 reads SGHDN; CDR2 reads FVKESK. DNA for the CDR3: TGTGCCAGCACCGGAGATGGGGGGAGACTGTTTTTT. Its protein product is CASTGDGGRLFF.

The rearrangement uses TRBV9 and TRBJ2-5, with 7 positions matching TRBD1. After removal of 0 bases from V and 4 bases from J, the junction contained 15 bases not matched to a gene. The CDR3 is 18 residues long. Germline V lookup: CDR1 SGDLS, CDR2 YYNGEE. In DNA form, the CDR3 reads TGTGCCAGCAGCGTAGCCCCCCCTGACGACAGGGTGTTAGAGACCCAGTACTTC. It translates to CASSVAPPDDRVLETQYF.

V and J are TRBV29-1 and TRBJ2-7, with 9 bases matching TRBD1. This CDR3 has 13 amino acids. Losses at the gene ends were 4 bases for V and 2 bases for J; bases not matched to a gene: 3. CDR1 and CDR2 (germline): SQVTM, ANQGSEA. CDR3: CSVARQGAYEQYF. The DNA of the CDR3 is TGCAGCGTTGCAAGACAGGGGGCCTACGAGCAGTACTTC.

This chain connects TRBV12-5 to TRBJ2-5, with 10 bases aligning to TRBD2. With V trimmed by 5 bases and J by 2 bases, 8 bases remained unmatched. This CDR3 has 16 amino acids. Germline V lookup: CDR1 LGHNT, CDR2 FRNRAP. The CDR3 loop reads CASGQGLAKEQETQYF. The CDR3 bases are TGTGCTAGTGGTCAGGGACTAGCGAAGGAACAAGAGACCCAGTACTTC.

J is TRBJ1-2 and V is TRBV21-1; TRBD1, the table's D call, lacks a check against the DNA. TRBV21-1 is marked as a pseudogene. The CDR3 spans 16 residues. CDR3 DNA sequence: TGTGCCAGCAGCAAATGCCGGAACAGACCTAACTATGGCTACACCTTC. It yields the protein CASSKCRNRPNYGYTF.